The present entry profiles one T cell receptor (beta chain) with its context. The clone's antigen remains unknown. No base quality information exists; no much larger clone differs at one position. This sample is drawn from a study of identical twins (dated by TCRdb to 2016 to 2017). In the study overall: To test whether fetal clonotypes persist, the study used deep sequencing on TCR alpha and beta repertoires from monozygotic twins, unrelated adults of various ages, and cord blood. To rule out contamination, replicate twin experiments were performed at different times with different library preparation protocols.

The library relied on 5' RACE. The reads were generated on an Illumina HiSeq 2000. A universal primer binding site was added through template switching, and the final cDNA carried a unique molecular identifier so that TCR cDNA molecules could be counted accurately. Specific primers in the conserved constant-segment region were used to synthesize first-strand cDNA for TCR alpha and beta chains. Each cDNA library was double barcoded, with a SMART-Mk sample barcode plus Illumina barcodes, to control for contamination. TruSeq adapter sequences along with Illumina sample barcodes were introduced in two successive PCR steps. TCR alpha and beta cDNA libraries were sequenced on the Illumina HiSeq platform with custom primers. The paper's data handling went like this. Unique molecular identifiers were extracted from raw reads with MiGEC, and CDR3 positions were determined with MiXCR. Recombination models were inferred per individual with the repgenHMM and IGoR tools using an EM algorithm. Shared clonotype analysis was performed with the tcR package in R, normalizing sharing by the product of cloneset sizes. To study raw recombination without the effects of thymic and clonal selection, out-of-frame nonproductive sequences were analyzed. TCRdb itself trimmed the public reads at Q25 with fastp, ran MiXCR and retained productive beta chains. Each record represents a unique CDR3 protein, reported with the most common genes and DNA among its rows. These V and J calls derive from TCRdb rather than the authors' analysis. In this sample the table shows roughly 540,000 distinct CDR3 sequences, 22% of which occur a single time. The top ten clonotypes cover about 0.91% of the sample.

At the junction V is shortened by 0 bases and J by 7 bases, with 9 bases in between. The CDR3 holds 12 amino acids from the cysteine to the phenylalanine. Here the CDR3 DNA is all that survives: 36 bases in frame from base 1. For CDR1 and CDR2, the germline V gene (reference sequence) lists DFQATT and SNEGSKA. Every donor in the study was a healthy Caucasian. The twin cohort comprised three pairs of female monozygotic twins, all aged about 18 to 29 years. Positive isolation kits from Invitrogen were used to isolate CD4+ and CD8+ T cell populations. The paper as a whole reports these results and caveats: The excess sharing between twins in beta out-of-frame sequences was weaker because fewer shared sequences reduced the signal-to-noise ratio. Out-of-frame TCR alpha sequences shared between twins showed an excess of low generation-probability sequences compared with coincidental sharing between unrelated individuals. Invariant T cells such as MAIT and iNKT could partly confound zero-insertion analyses, though diverse VJ usage argued against this for most clonotypes. In monozygotic twins, out-of-frame TCR alpha sharing was systematically underestimated by recombination models, although the models agreed with sharing between unrelated individuals. Abundant cord blood beta clonotypes had fewer insertions, young adult naive repertoires showed a similar but weaker trend, and memory repertoires showed no such trend. Because the same donors could not be followed over many years, conclusions were based on cross-sectional statistical analysis.

The sample also formed part of further work on T cells expressing NK-cell markers. Reported in the second study: TCR beta-chain repertoires were profiled in sorted CD3+CD56+NKG2C+, CD3+CD56+NKG2C- and CD3+CD56-NKG2C+ T-cell subsets from several donors. Most of the eight sequenced donors were HCMV-seropositive and one was HCMV-seronegative. In several experiments an anti-gammadeltaTCR antibody was added to restrict sorting to alphabetaTCR-expressing T cells. In roughly 6 donors, the dominant CD3+CD56+NKG2C+ clonotypes ranked among the top 10 CD8+ clonotypes, making up roughly 1.0-7.0% of CD8+ T cells. Those dominant clonotypes were again the most abundant among CD3+CD56-NKG2C+ cells in several donors, at about 25-65%. Whether the expanded NKG2C-expressing T cell clones were specific for HCMV antigens was left unclear. The eight sequenced donors were randomly selected healthy volunteers, three men and five women. HCMV serostatus was determined by detecting HCMV-specific IgG in serum with a commercial ELISA kit. MIGEC handled demultiplexing of the reads and grouping by UMI, while MiTCR was used to assemble and quantify clonotypes. To remove erroneous sequences, TCR cDNA sequences were retained only when supported by two or more reads. The tcR package was used for downstream repertoire analysis, and clonotypes were matched between fractions using CDR3 nucleotide sequence together with V segment. Antigen specificity was annotated against VDJdb with VDJmatch, allowing one amino acid substitution in CDR3.

This receptor was obtained from a young woman in good health. Recombination linked TRBV20-1 to TRBJ1-1, and possibly TRBD1, on 5 matching bases. The sequenced sample consisted of CD4+ T cells sorted from blood. The encoded CDR3 is CSARETVSEAFF. The bases read TGCAGTGCTAGAGAGACAGTAAGTGAAGCTTTCTTT.